This T cell receptor (beta chain) was retrieved from a study of identical twins. Notes on the study in general: Excess sharing between twins was weaker in beta out-of-frame sequences.

Only healthy Caucasians were included as donors. cDNA carried unique molecular identifiers, and a universal primer site was added by template switching. MiXCR, applied by TCRdb to the 5' RACE reads, yields one record per CDR3 protein. The repertoire holds 400,000 to 500,000 distinct CDR3 sequences, with less than 20% as singletons. Per germline, CDR1 SNHLY and CDR2 FYNNEI. The CDR3 spans 13 residues. Trimming removed 4 bases from V and 3 bases from J; junction bases left unmatched: 2. This clonotype was recorded many times. No antigen is known for it. The sample consisted of naive T cells sorted from blood. The chain links TRBV2 to TRBJ2-5, with 7 bases aligning to TRBD1. This TCR was sampled from a man aged 50-59 years in good health. For the CDR3, the DNA is TGTGCCAGCAGTGGACAGGGCGAAGAGACCCAGTACTTC. Translation gives CASSGQGEETQYF.